This T cell receptor (beta chain) was profiled in a study of T cell repertoires in aging, cancer and after chemotherapy. Whole-study findings and limits: In cancer patients, declining TCR diversity with age involved lost richness and lost evenness.

This CDR3 region has 15 residues. Germline V gives CDR1 LGHNA, CDR2 YSLEER. V dropped 0 bases and J dropped 1 base, with 9 bases sitting between them. Peripheral blood genomic DNA, not sorted cells or RNA, was the template. TRB rearrangements spanning V, D and J were amplified using mixed TRB-A/B primers. One entry per CDR3 protein results from TCRdb running MiXCR on the multiplex PCR reads. The sample has some 2,100 distinct CDR3 sequences; around 32% are singletons. In regard to this clonotype: Its antigen remains unknown.

The TCR sequence derives from a human donor with a solid tumor. This sequence joins TRBV4-3 and TRBJ2-5; D ambiguous. Sequenced sample: blood. Here the CDR3 DNA reads TGCGCCAGCAGCCAAGATTGGGCGCGCCAAGAGACCCAGTACTTC. Protein: CASSQDWARQETQYF.